This T cell receptor beta chain was sequenced in a study of regulatory T cells. Study conclusions and caveats: In patients, unique TRB V-J pairs were restricted and V/J usage skewed, especially in Tregs. Shannon entropy was nonsignificantly lower in patient CD8+ T cells than control CD8+ cells.

The PCR used 52 TRBV and 13 TRBJ primers. The protocol was immunoSEQ multiplex PCR, while the TCRdb copy is restricted to in-frame clones and leaves out a portion. This repertoire shows 20,000 or so clones, approximately 94% found once; its top ten account for around 3.3%. For this clone: Its target is unknown.

A couple of CD3G-deficient patients had more severe autoimmunity; all had some. Patients aged 2 to 39 years had fewer naive T cells. Source material: CD8+ T cells sorted from blood. The sequence derives from a child aged 2-15 years with CD3G deficiency.

Written as DNA, the CDR3 is TGTGCCAGCAGTCTACTAGCGGGCCCTCAAGAGACCCAGTACTTC. This translates into CASSLLAGPQETQYF. This chain joins TRBV14 and TRBJ2-5, with 9 bases fitting TRBD2. The length of the CDR3 is 15 residues. Trimming at V came to 6 bases and at J to 2 bases, leaving 7 bases not matched to a gene. The germline V gene encodes CDR1 SGHDN and CDR2 FVKESK.